This T cell receptor (beta chain) was retrieved from a study of glioma-infiltrating T cells after dendritic cell vaccination. This CDR3 has 11 residues. V lost 1 base and J lost 4, with 3 bases in between. CDR1 and CDR2 from the germline V gene are DFQATT and SNEGSKA (reference sequence). The assay was immunoSEQ multiplex PCR, and TCRdb's table has in-frame clones only and misses some. The table lists 55,000 to 75,000 clones, about 86% of them singletons. The time point denotes: after dendritic cell vaccination, including at tumor progression/relapse. The clonotype was recovered from a human donor with glioblastoma. The chain recombines TRBV20-1 with TRBJ2-3; D is ambiguous. The material was blood, obtained after dendritic cell vaccination. The CDR3 region is CSARVADTQYF. In DNA, the CDR3 is TGCAGTGCTAGAGTCGCAGATACGCAGTATTTT.